This TCR beta chain was identified during a study of long-term antiretroviral therapy in people with HIV. The CDR3 has 17 residues. CDR1 is SGDLS and CDR2 is YYNGEE in the germline V gene. Trimming stripped 2 bases from V and 4 bases from J, with 18 bases between. With survey level as its setting, the immunoSEQ assay was v3.0. The table came from immunoSEQ multiplex PCR; TCRdb's copy has only in-frame clones and leaves some out. The table lists around 22,000 clones, around 84% of them singletons, with roughly 7% in the top ten. The TCR comes from a woman in her thirties with HIV. This material consisted of unsorted PBMCs, taken 1.8 years before starting antiretroviral therapy. The chain employs TRBV9 and TRBJ1-4, with D possibly matching TRBD1 (5 bases). DNA of the CDR3: TGTGCCAGCAGCGTCCGACCGGGGGAGAGTGGTAATGAAAAACTGTTTTTT. Its translation is CASSVRPGESGNEKLFF. Based on the CDR3 plus reference TRBV9 and TRBJ1-4, the full variable domain is DSGVTQTPKHLITATGQRVTLRCSPRSGDLSVYWYQQSLDQGLQFLIQYYNGEERAKGNILERFSAQQFPDLHSELNLSSLELGDSALYFCASSVRPGESGNEKLFFGSGTQLSVL.